These 9 T cell receptor beta chains share one sample of origin, sequenced in a study of CD8 T cells in Susac syndrome. It was with random hexamers that about 0.45 to 1 ug RNA was reverse transcribed. TCRdb ran MiXCR on the immunoSEQ multiplex PCR reads and lists one entry per CDR3 protein. The sample contains approximately 120,000 distinct CDR3 sequences, just under 95% of which appear only once. Sequencing input: CD8+ T cells from PBMCs. Source of these receptors: a human donor in good health.

The chain is built from TRBV28 and TRBJ1-4; TRBD1 matches 9 bases. This CDR3 comprises 15 residues. V shed 9 bases and J 6 bases; nucleotides not matched to a gene: 11. Germline V gene sequence: CDR1 MDHEN, CDR2 SYDVKM. In DNA form, the CDR3 reads TGTGCCAGTTATGGACAGGGGTCGCCTCATGAAAAACTGTTTTTT. Protein sequence: CASYGQGSPHEKLFF.

The V and J genes are TRBV12-5 and TRBJ2-2, with a possible D match to TRBD2 (6 bases). V lost 3 bases to trimming and J lost 7 bases, with 12 bases between them. Germline V gives CDR1 LGHNT, CDR2 FRNRAP. There are 14 residues in the CDR3. This chain's CDR3 is CASGLGRDGGELFF. CDR3 coding DNA: TGTGCTAGTGGTTTAGGGCGGGACGGCGGGGAGCTGTTTTTT.

V is TRBV2 and J is TRBJ1-2; a weak D match, TRBD1 (5 bases). Per the germline V gene, CDR1 is SNHLY and CDR2 is FYNNEI. The CDR3 is made up of 17 amino acids. The V end was cut by 3 bases, the J end by 1 base, with 18 bases between. The CDR3 sequence is CASSEVGNTGFNYGYTF. The CDR3 nucleotides are TGTGCCAGCAGTGAGGTGGGGAATACAGGTTTTAACTATGGCTACACCTTC.

The V and J genes are TRBV3-1 and TRBJ2-3; D might be TRBD2 (5 bases). V lost 4 bases and J 2 bases, leaving 16 bases between the germline ends. The CDR3 has 16 amino acids. Germline V gene lookup returns CDR1 LGHDT and CDR2 YNNKEL (reference sequence). CDR3 sequence reads: CASSRVGSGNTDTQYF. Here the CDR3 DNA reads TGTGCCAGCAGCCGAGTGGGAAGCGGTAACACAGATACGCAGTATTTT.

The chain uses TRBV12-3 or TRBV12-4 and TRBJ2-7, with D possibly being TRBD2 (6 bases). Trimming removed 3 bases from V and 6 bases from J, with 21 bases in between. This CDR3 has 16 residues. CDR3 nucleotides: TGTGCCAGCAGTTTCGGCCAAGGGGTGCGGGGACCCGAGCAGTACTTC. Translating it yields CASSFGQGVRGPEQYF.

The V and J genes are TRBV9 and TRBJ1-3; D is undetermined. The CDR3 totals 13 residues. Germline values: CDR1 SGDLS, CDR2 YYNGEE. Trimming removed 0 bases from V and 3 bases from J, with 4 bases in between. The CDR3 bases are TGTGCCAGCAGCGTAGAGGGTGGAAACACCATATATTTT. It translates to CASSVEGGNTIYF. Looking up the rest from reference TRBV9 and TRBJ1-3 gives the full variable domain: DSGVTQTPKHLITATGQRVTLRCSPRSGDLSVYWYQQSLDQGLQFLIQYYNGEERAKGNILERFSAQQFPDLHSELNLSSLELGDSALYFCASSVEGGNTIYFGEGSWLTVV.

This rearrangement joins TRBV7-3 to TRBJ2-3, with no clear D. V gave up 5 bases and J gave up 0 bases, with 9 bases separating them. CDR1 SGHTA and CDR2 FQGTGA come from the germline V gene. This CDR3 region has 14 residues. The DNA for the CDR3 is TGTGCCAGCAGCCGCAGCGAGAGCACAGATACGCAGTATTTT. Translation gives CASSRSESTDTQYF. Drawing the rest from reference TRBV7-3 and TRBJ2-3, the complete variable domain is GAGVSQTPSNKVTEKGKYVELRCDPISGHTALYWYRQSLGQGPEFLIYFQGTGAADDSGLPNDRFFAVRPEGSVSTLKIQRTERGDSAVYLCASSRSESTDTQYFGPGTRLTVL.

There are a few counts of this clonotype. The V gene is TRBV4-3, the J gene TRBJ2-7; no reliable D call. This CDR3 has 13 residues. CDR1 is LGHNA and CDR2 is YSLEER in the germline V gene. Trimming took off 3 bases at V and 1 base at J, with 7 bases between the two ends. CDR3 sequence reads: CASSQDVSYEQYF. The CDR3 region has the DNA TGCGCCAGCAGCCAGGATGTATCCTACGAGCAGTACTTC.

J is TRBJ1-2 and V is TRBV6-2 or TRBV6-3, with a weak D call TRBD1 (5 bases). CDR1 is MNHEY and CDR2 is SVGEGT in the germline V gene. The CDR3 is made up of 14 amino acids. With 6 bases removed from V and 3 bases from J, the gap between germline ends came to 14 bases. The DNA of the CDR3 is TGTGCCAGCAGCCTGACAGCCACCCACTATGGCTACACCTTC. It encodes CASSLTATHYGYTF.